This is a list of T cell receptor beta chains from one sample in a study of cytomegalovirus exposure and HLA in healthy donors. Here immunoSEQ multiplex PCR was the method, and the copy in TCRdb shows in-frame clones only, minus some. The sample lists some 150,000 clones; just over 75% were seen once. Sequences were obtained from PBMCs. These receptors all come from a woman in her 30s in good health and CMV-seropositive. The CDR3 runs from the conserved cysteine through the conserved F or W. Each record gives: V gene, CDR3 length, J gene, clone size, CDR3 protein. For some rows the clone size is stated as once, few or many, or as a class when expanded; others skip it.

v_gene: TRBV19
len: 16
j_gene: TRBJ2-1
abundance: NA
CDR3aa: CASSSQQGATYNEQFF

v_gene: TRBV11-2
len: 17
j_gene: TRBJ2-3
abundance: NA
CDR3aa: CASSSNPVWAGTDTQYF

v_gene: TRBV7-9
len: 13
j_gene: TRBJ2-7
abundance: few
CDR3aa: CASSPRGGDEQYF

v_gene: TRBV30
len: 15
j_gene: TRBJ2-7
abundance: NA
CDR3aa: CAWSPGASGTYEQYF

v_gene: TRBV4-3
len: 17
j_gene: TRBJ2-2
abundance: NA
CDR3aa: CASSQRGVGERDGELFF

v_gene: TRBV5-4
len: 15
j_gene: TRBJ2-5
abundance: NA
CDR3aa: CASSPRGAYAETQYF

v_gene: TRBV7-2
len: 16
j_gene: TRBJ2-7
abundance: NA
CDR3aa: CASSLVGSSGAHEQYF

v_gene: TRBV7-8
len: 15
j_gene: TRBJ1-3
abundance: NA
CDR3aa: CASSSRQGRGNTIYF

v_gene: TRBV6-5
len: 16
j_gene: TRBJ2-1
abundance: NA
CDR3aa: CASSYGAASSYNEQFF

v_gene: TRBV27
len: 19
j_gene: TRBJ1-4
abundance: few
CDR3aa: CASSPTTGTGSLDDEKLFF

v_gene: TRBV7-9
len: 15
j_gene: TRBJ2-7
abundance: NA
CDR3aa: CASRSRLDAAYEQYF

v_gene: TRBV7-2
len: 17
j_gene: TRBJ2-4
abundance: once
CDR3aa: CASSLLGLGGTKNIQYF

v_gene: TRBV5-6
len: 15
j_gene: TRBJ2-3
abundance: NA
CDR3aa: CASSFVGQGADTQYF

v_gene: TRBV7-2
len: 14
j_gene: TRBJ1-4
abundance: few
CDR3aa: CASSRQGRDEKLFF

v_gene: TRBV5-6
len: 18
j_gene: TRBJ2-6
abundance: few
CDR3aa: CASSPGTGGRRGANVLTF

v_gene: TRBV5-6
len: 14
j_gene: TRBJ1-6
abundance: NA
CDR3aa: CASSPGQGNSPLHF

v_gene: TRBV9
len: 18
j_gene: TRBJ1-1
abundance: few
CDR3aa: CASSVGVSIQGWGTEAFF

v_gene: TRBV6-5
len: 15
j_gene: TRBJ2-3
abundance: NA
CDR3aa: CASSYSAGAGDTQYF

v_gene: TRBV10-3
len: 13
j_gene: TRBJ1-2
abundance: NA
CDR3aa: CAISETGAYGYTF

v_gene: TRBV4-1
len: 16
j_gene: TRBJ2-7
abundance: few
CDR3aa: CASSLGSIGSDYEQYF

v_gene: TRBV5-1
len: 17
j_gene: TRBJ2-3
abundance: few
CDR3aa: CASSSGQVNRVTDTQYF

v_gene: TRBV5-1
len: 15
j_gene: TRBJ2-1
abundance: few
CDR3aa: CASSQGLAGLNEQFF

v_gene: TRBV10-3
len: 17
j_gene: TRBJ2-2
abundance: NA
CDR3aa: CATRDGQGASDTGELFF

v_gene: TRBV6-4
len: 15
j_gene: TRBJ1-2
abundance: NA
CDR3aa: CASSDSAGGIYGYTF